The 27 T cell receptor beta chains given below trace back to one sample, sequenced in a study of OX40 agonist ivuxolimab in advanced cancers. Sequencing was performed with immunoSEQ multiplex PCR; in TCRdb, only in-frame clones are kept and a portion is missing. The sample has about 83,000 clones, roughly 83% seen once; the top ten hold about 7%. The sequencing here drew on CD4+ or CD8+ T cells sorted from blood, taken in a trial of the OX40 agonist ivuxolimab. The receptors shown here come from an adult with an advanced solid tumor such as melanoma, head and neck, liver or kidney cancer.

J is TRBJ1-1 and V is TRBV7-2; 7 nucleotides line up with TRBD1. The germline CDR1 and CDR2 sequences are SGHTA and FQGNSA. Losses at the gene ends were 5 bases for V and 5 bases for J; bases not matched to a gene: 5. The length of the CDR3 is 13 residues. CDR3 loop: CASSRQGGTEAFF. CDR3 nucleotide sequence: TGTGCCAGCAGCCGACAGGGTGGGACTGAAGCTTTCTTT.

The V gene is TRBV29-1, the J gene TRBJ1-5, with a tentative D call TRBD1 (5 bases). With 6 bases removed from V and 3 bases from J, the gap between germline ends came to 15 bases. The V gene's germline CDR1 is SQVTM and CDR2 ANQGSEA. The CDR3 consists of 14 residues. The CDR3, as DNA: TGCAGCGTCCGGGAGGGGCCAACCAATCAGCCCCAGCATTTT. Amino acid sequence: CSVREGPTNQPQHF.

V gene TRBV29-1 combines with J gene TRBJ2-2; 11 nucleotides agree with TRBD2. J was trimmed by 3 bases and V by 0 bases; bases with no gene match: 6. Per germline, CDR1 SQVTM and CDR2 ANQGSEA. CDR3 length: 17 amino acids. The CDR3 sequence: CSVEDLISGGDTGELFF. The DNA for the CDR3 is TGCAGCGTTGAAGATCTTATTAGCGGGGGGGACACCGGGGAGCTGTTTTTT.

The sample holds a few counts of this clone. The chain combines TRBV4-2 with TRBJ2-3, with TRBD2 matching 7 bases. The V and J ends lost 1 base and 4 bases, in that order; junction bases with no gene match: 5. CDR1 LGHNA and CDR2 YNFKEQ come from the germline V gene. CDR3 length: 15 amino acids. CDR3 coding DNA: TGTGCCAGCAGCCAAGCGCGGGGGAGCGCAGATACGCAGTATTTT. Residues: CASSQARGSADTQYF.

The CDR3 spells CASSRATGTQYF. CDR3 nucleotides: TGTGCCAGCTCACGGGCTACAGGGACCCAGTACTTC. The V and J genes are TRBV18 and TRBJ2-5, with D perhaps matching TRBD1 (5 bases). Germline V gene sequence: CDR1 KGHSH, CDR2 LQKENI. The CDR3 is 12 amino acids. Deletions cut 4 bases from V and 7 bases from J, with 10 bases between.

The chain couples TRBV10-2 to TRBJ1-1; D is perhaps TRBD1 (6 bases). The CDR3 has 14 amino acids. The germline V gene has CDR1 WSHSY and CDR2 SAAADI. The germline V and J ends were trimmed by 7 bases and 5 bases, with 17 bases remaining between them. CDR3 loop: CASTPTGAQTEAFF. The CDR3 DNA reads as TGCGCCAGCACCCCGACGGGGGCGCAAACTGAAGCTTTCTTT.

The chain is built from TRBV19 and TRBJ2-5; TRBD1 aligns across 10 bases. The end of the DNA aligns better with TRBJ2-7, so the J call may be wrong. There are 13 residues in the CDR3. From germline, CDR1 is LNHDA and CDR2 SQIVND (reference sequence). The CDR3 DNA reads TGTGCCAGTAGCGGACAGGGGGTGAACGAGCAGTACTTC. Its translation is CASSGQGVNEQYF.

The chain employs TRBV19 and TRBJ2-3; 8 bases match TRBD1. Unmatched junction bases numbered 12, after V lost 4 bases and J lost 6 bases. The CDR3 sequence is 16 residues long. Germline V gene data show CDR1 as LNHDA and CDR2 as SQIVND (reference sequence). The CDR3 sequence: CASSTGQARFTDTQYF. CDR3 coding DNA: TGTGCCAGTAGTACGGGACAGGCCCGTTTTACGGATACGCAGTATTTT.

J is TRBJ2-4 and V is TRBV29-1, with D possibly being TRBD1 or TRBD2 (5 bases each). This CDR3 has 12 residues. CDR1 is SQVTM, CDR2 ANQGSEA, per germline. This CDR3 reads CGSLGTGNIQYF. The CDR3 DNA sequence: TGCGGATCCCTCGGGACGGGGAACATTCAGTACTTC.

The CDR3 loop reads CASSYGSDTQYF. CDR3 nucleotides: TGTGCCAGCAGCTACGGATCGGATACGCAGTATTTT. V usage is TRBV7-2 and J usage is TRBJ2-3, with no clear D. This CDR3 has 12 amino acids. In germline, CDR1 is SGHTA, CDR2 FQGNSA. V lost 4 bases and J lost 6, with 8 bases in between.

The chain recombines TRBV5-1 with TRBJ1-1; maybe TRBD1 (5 bases). The V gene lost 3 bases and the J gene lost 1 base, with 7 bases spanning the gap. Per the germline V gene, CDR1 is SGHRS and CDR2 is YFSETQ. The CDR3 contains 13 residues. CDR3 residues: CASSSQGNTEAFF. DNA for the CDR3: TGCGCCAGCAGCTCGCAGGGGAACACTGAAGCTTTCTTT.

V gene TRBV7-6 combines with J gene TRBJ1-3; D remains ambiguous. Germline assignment: CDR1 SGHVS and CDR2 FNYEAQ. The CDR3 consists of 13 residues. With 5 bases removed from V and 7 bases from J, the gap between germline ends came to 12 bases. The CDR3 loop reads CASSPDIGNTIYF. The DNA of the CDR3 is TGTGCCAGCAGCCCAGACATTGGGAACACCATATATTTT.

The chain combines TRBV7-2 with TRBJ1-3, with D possibly being TRBD1 (5 bases). Trimming removed 7 bases from V and 4 bases from J, with 8 bases in between. The V gene's germline CDR1 is SGHTA and CDR2 FQGNSA. This CDR3 spans 12 amino acids. CDR3 loop: CASNSGGNTIYF. In DNA, the CDR3 is TGTGCCAGCAATTCAGGGGGAAACACCATATATTTT.

The sample holds one count of this clone. V is TRBV7-2 and J is TRBJ2-5; D unresolved. CDR3 size: 11 residues. Germline CDR1 and CDR2: SGHTA and FQGNSA. The V end was cut by 5 bases, the J end by 5 bases, with 6 bases between. The CDR3 nucleotides are TGTGCCAGCAGCCCCAGGGAGACCCAGTACTTC. Protein: CASSPRETQYF.

This clone was detected only once. This chain links TRBV6-6 with TRBJ2-1; the D is unclear. Germline CDR1 is MNHNY and CDR2 is SVGAGI (reference sequence). CDR3 size: 11 residues. V was trimmed by 6 bases and J by 4 bases, leaving 4 bases between them. CDR3 nucleotide sequence: TGTGCCAGCAGACAATACAATGAGCAGTTCTTC. Translation: CASRQYNEQFF.

The genes are TRBV5-4 and TRBJ1-2; a possible D gene is TRBD1 (6 bases). The V end lost 2 bases, the J end lost 2 bases, and 13 bases lay between the germline ends. The CDR3 is 15 amino acids. Per germline, CDR1 SGHNT and CDR2 YYREEE (reference sequence). The CDR3, as DNA: TGTGCCAGCAGCTTCCTGGGGGCGGAGAACTATGGCTACACCTTC. Translated, it gives CASSFLGAENYGYTF.

The genes are TRBV4-2 and TRBJ2-1; 16 bases are a match to TRBD2. Germline assignment: CDR1 LGHNA and CDR2 YNFKEQ. The CDR3 is 19 amino acids. V was clipped by 0 bases and J by 0 bases; unmatched bases: 2. The DNA of the CDR3 is TGTGCCAGCAGCCAAGAGGGGACTAGCGGGAGGGCCTCCTACAATGAGCAGTTCTTC. It encodes CASSQEGTSGRASYNEQFF.

The chain uses TRBV20-1 and TRBJ2-4; D is possibly TRBD1 or TRBD2 (5 bases each). Per germline, CDR1 DFQATT and CDR2 SNEGSKA (reference sequence). The CDR3 spans 11 residues. V was cut by 3 bases and J by 12 bases, with 12 bases left in between. The CDR3 here is CSARGERDQYF. CDR3 nucleotide sequence: TGCAGTGCTAGGGGGGAACGGGATCAGTACTTC.

The chain is built from TRBV6-5 and TRBJ1-2; D is undetermined. The CDR3 spans 11 residues. Trimming shortened V by 10 bases and J by 6 bases, and 12 bases separated the two germline ends. Germline V CDR1 and CDR2: MNHEY, SVGAGI. CDR3: CATQGGHGYTF. In DNA, the CDR3 is TGTGCCACACAAGGAGGACATGGCTACACCTTC.

The CDR3: CASSLPQGSAFF. CDR3 nucleotides: TGTGCCAGCAGCTTGCCCCAGGGGTCAGCTTTCTTT. J is TRBJ1-1 and V is TRBV7-2; D may be TRBD1 (6 bases). This CDR3 has 12 amino acids. Trimming took 3 bases from V and 10 from J, leaving 12 bases between them. From germline, CDR1 is SGHTA and CDR2 FQGNSA.

CDR3 in amino acids: CASSQDRGNSNQPQHF. The CDR3 DNA is TGTGCCAGCAGCCAAGATCGGGGGAATAGCAATCAGCCCCAGCATTTT. The V gene is TRBV4-2, the J gene TRBJ1-5; TRBD1 might be the D (5 bases). CDR3 length equals 16 residues. From germline, CDR1 is LGHNA and CDR2 YNFKEQ. V lost 0 bases and J 0 bases, leaving 9 bases between the germline ends.

This clone was seen once. V is TRBV5-4 and J is TRBJ2-1, with 9 nucleotides matching TRBD2. The CDR3 has 15 amino acids. Germline assignment: CDR1 SGHNT and CDR2 YYREEE (reference sequence). V shed 4 bases and J 9 bases; nucleotides not matched to a gene: 11. CDR3 protein: CASSPLAGALGEQFF. The CDR3 nucleotides read TGTGCCAGCAGCCCTTTAGCGGGAGCCCTGGGTGAGCAGTTCTTC.

This chain joins TRBV6-4 and TRBJ1-2; D is unresolved. The V gene lost 3 bases and the J gene lost 7 bases, with 15 bases spanning the gap. CDR1 MRHNA and CDR2 SNTAGT come from the germline V gene. The CDR3 extends over 14 amino acids. Written as DNA, the CDR3 is TGTGCCAGCAGTGAGGACTCGAGACGGGGTGGCTACACCTTC. Encoded protein: CASSEDSRRGGYTF.

The chain uses TRBV5-1 and TRBJ2-5, with 10 bases fitting TRBD1. Germline CDR1 reads SGHRS; CDR2 reads YFSETQ. This CDR3 comprises 15 residues. V lost 5 bases, J lost 5 bases, and 9 bases stayed unmatched. The CDR3 sequence is CASRITDRGRETQYF. In nucleotides, the CDR3 is TGCGCCAGCAGGATAACCGACAGGGGGCGGGAGACCCAGTACTTC.

The chain is built from TRBV7-2 and TRBJ1-6; no clear D gene. The CDR3 extends over 12 amino acids. Germline V lookup: CDR1 SGHTA, CDR2 FQGNSA. Trimming removed 2 bases from V and 9 bases from J, with 5 bases in between. The CDR3 region is CASSLYASPLHF. The CDR3 nucleotides are TGTGCCAGCAGCTTATACGCTTCACCCCTCCACTTT. Full variable domain (remainder filled in from reference TRBV7-2 and TRBJ1-6): GAGVSQSPSNKVTEKGKDVELRCDPISGHTALYWYRQSLGQGLEFLIYFQGNSAPDKSGLPSDRFSAERTGGSVSTLTIQRTQQEDSAVYLCASSLYASPLHFGNGTRLTVT.

A few counts support this clone. The chain uses TRBV2 and TRBJ1-2, with D unclear. This CDR3 spans 8 amino acids. Germline values: CDR1 SNHLY, CDR2 FYNNEI. Trimming pared 6 bases from V and 11 bases from J, leaving 4 bases between. The CDR3 region is CASRGYTF. DNA for the CDR3: TGTGCCAGCAGGGGGTACACCTTC.

The rearrangement uses TRBV30 and TRBJ2-7; tentative D call: TRBD1 (7 bases). From germline, CDR1 is GTSNPN and CDR2 SVGIG (reference sequence). The length of the CDR3 is 14 residues. Trimming removed 3 bases at V and 0 bases at J, with 12 bases between. CDR3 coding DNA: TGTGCCTGGAGGACCCAGGGGGGCTCCTACGAGCAGTACTTC. Its translation is CAWRTQGGSYEQYF.